This T cell receptor beta chain appears in the sequencing data of a study of control samples from healthy donors and cancer patients (dated by TCRdb to about 2020). The CDR3 covers 15 residues, taking in both the cysteine and the phenylalanine. The CDR3 DNA has 45 bases and is translated from base 1. Trimmed from V: 4 bases; trimmed from J: 7 bases; junction bases lacking a gene match: 10. Via the germline V gene, CDR1 is SGHRS and CDR2 YFSETQ. Concerning this clone itself: It lacks a known antigen. Per-nucleotide qualities are absent, and no much larger clonotype sits a single base away.

To prepare the library, the immunoSEQ multiplex PCR assay was applied. TCRdb retrieved this table from immuneACCESS and kept in-frame rearrangements only. Not all clones are present; in checked studies, unresolved V genes account for under half, and no reason is known for the remainder. The sample profile shows roughly 100,000 clones; about four fifths of them were found once. The ten largest account for about 13% of the sample. This chain joins TRBV5-1 to TRBJ1-4, with 7 central nucleotides matching TRBD1. This receptor was obtained from a woman aged 50 to 60 in good health. Sequencing was done on a sample of blood. The CDR3 reads CASSRSVGDSEKLFF. The nucleotides are TGCGCCAGCAGCCGGAGCGTGGGGGACAGTGAAAAACTGTTTTTT.